The entry below describes one T cell receptor beta chain. This clone was counted only a few times. Its antigen remains undetermined. The record has no base qualities; no much larger clone is one base away. The data belong to a study of T cell responses to AZD1222 COVID-19 vaccine (dated by TCRdb to the early 2020s). In the study overall: TCR sequencing was performed for 230 to 250 trial participants, of whom 200 to 220 were given two doses of AZD1222 and around 25 were given two doses of MenACWY control vaccine. Trial participants were enrolled into age subgroups of 18-55, 56-69 and 70-plus years, which contained 148, 28 and 57 TCR-sequenced participants, respectively.

The meaning of the sample's time point label: about 28 days (+/-7) after the second vaccine dose. AZD1222 recipients with second doses at about 4 weeks or about 12 weeks were pooled, because spike-specific TCR depth and breadth did not differ between schedules. Vaccinee samples were obtained from the UK trials COV001 and COV002, which included a single-blind randomized controlled phase 2/3 trial of AZD1222 (ChAdOx1 nCoV-19) in healthy adults. Trial participant PBMC samples were collected at day 0 and day 28 after the second dose for TCRbeta chain sequencing. The CDR3 regions of human TCRbeta chains were analyzed by immunosequencing. In the source study's methods: Repertoire TCRs were checked for matches against a reference library of SARS-CoV-2-specific TCRs that had been generated using the MIRA antigen-specificity platform. Breadth was defined as the fraction of unique TCRs that were SARS-CoV-2-associated, and depth was defined as the fraction of total T cells that were SARS-CoV-2-associated. Using the MIRA data, every spike-specific TCR was mapped to the spike region that the TCR reacted to and assigned to either a CD4 or a CD8 class. Log10-transformed breadth and depth values were compared by one-way ANOVA with Sidak's multiple comparisons tests. Imported from immuneACCESS, the table was reduced by TCRdb to in-frame sequences with V and J called. These copies leave out some clones; in studies compared against another copy, an unresolved V gene accounts for under half, and the cause of the remainder is not known. Clonal size and the V and J genes are those of that table, whereas D and trimming came from the DNA. Within this sample are about 150,000 clones, with 90% to 95% of them counted one time only. The top ten clones comprise approximately 1.4% of the sample.

What the work shows at the level of the full study, not this receptor alone: Only five to seven AZD1222 recipients were SARS-CoV-2 seropositive at baseline, limiting conclusions about previously exposed vaccinees. Vaccine-associated CD4 TCRs spanned the whole spike protein, with dominant responses in regions 160-218 and 743-854. After two AZD1222 doses, both the breadth and the depth of spike-specific TCRs were significantly higher than at day 0 and than in MenACWY recipients. Because no day 14 peak-response samples were available, the repertoires could be characterized only after the peak T cell response. In the small 56-69-year group, the increase in depth fell short of significance, most likely because of low power. Participants were mostly white British and included more females than males, and it was suggested by the authors that clonal diversity may have been underestimated. Epitopes outside the regions mutated in the B.1.351 and B.1.1.7 variants were reportedly recognized by nearly half of the unique spike-specific TCRs.

The CDR3 has 17 amino acids, counting the end cysteine and phenylalanine. Only the CDR3 DNA is retained, 51 bases long and in frame from the first base. This receptor was identified in an adult who received the AZD1222 COVID-19 vaccine. This chain joins TRBV21-1 to TRBJ1-1. TRBV21-1 has pseudogene status. Source: peripheral blood, taken 28 days after the second AZD1222 dose. The CDR3 reads as follows: CASSKGARGTTISEAFF. The DNA sequence is given as TGTGCCAGCAGCAAAGGGGCGAGGGGCACAACGATTTCTGAAGCTTTCTTT.